The 10 T cell receptor beta chains below come from one sample, sequenced in a study of siplizumab effects on memory and regulatory T cells. Sequenced by immunoSEQ multiplex PCR; TCRdb stores in-frame clones only, minus some. The sample shows tens of thousands of clones, about 97% of them seen only once. What was sequenced was naive CD8+ T cells sorted from blood. Every receptor here comes from a human donor in good health.

The gene calls are TRBV19 and TRBJ2-6; TRBD2 might be the D (5 bases). The germline V gene has CDR1 LNHDA and CDR2 SQIVND (reference sequence). The CDR3 is 17 residues long. V was trimmed by 0 bases and J by 2 bases, leaving 11 bases between them. The CDR3 bases are TGTGCCAGTAGTATAGAAGTTATCGGGGCTGGGGCCAACGTCCTGACTTTC. Translating gives CASSIEVIGAGANVLTF.

The V and J genes are TRBV6-5 and TRBJ2-5, with 7 bases fitting TRBD2. Germline V gene lookup returns CDR1 MNHEY and CDR2 SVGAGI. CDR3 length equals 15 residues. V lost 2 bases and J lost 4; bases outside the gene matches: 7. CDR3 amino acids: CASSYDGGGRETQYF. CDR3 sequence (DNA): TGTGCCAGCAGTTACGATGGGGGAGGGAGAGAGACCCAGTACTTC.

The genes are TRBV29-1 and TRBJ1-1; D gene uncertain. V lost 4 bases to trimming and J lost 1 base, with 10 bases between them. Germline CDR1 and CDR2: SQVTM and ANQGSEA. This CDR3 spans 13 amino acids. This CDR3 is CSVAPGTNTEAFF. CDR3 bases: TGCAGCGTTGCTCCAGGTACGAACACTGAAGCTTTCTTT.

The chain couples TRBV6-6 to TRBJ2-3; D is uncertain. The germline V and J ends were trimmed by 5 bases and 2 bases, with 5 bases remaining between them. Germline CDR1 reads MNHNY; CDR2 reads SVGAGI (reference sequence). The CDR3 length is 12 residues. CDR3 loop: CASSLYTDTQYF. The CDR3 coding sequence is TGTGCCAGCAGTCTCTACACAGATACGCAGTATTTT.

The chain carries TRBV5-1 and TRBJ2-7; D is ambiguous. The germline V gene encodes CDR1 SGHRS and CDR2 YFSETQ. V lost 0 bases and J 1 base, leaving 8 bases between the germline ends. This CDR3 contains 14 residues. The CDR3 sequence: CASSLDYISYEQYF. The CDR3 nucleotides are TGCGCCAGCAGCTTGGACTATATATCCTACGAGCAGTACTTC.

This clone came up once. The chain has TRBV2 and TRBJ2-3, with 13 bases aligning to TRBD2. Germline V gene sequence: CDR1 SNHLY, CDR2 FYNNEI. J lost 3 bases, V lost 0 bases, and 0 bases had no gene match. This CDR3 is 16 amino acids long. The CDR3 is CASSEAGLAGTDTQYF. The CDR3 bases are TGTGCCAGCAGTGAAGCGGGACTAGCGGGGACAGATACGCAGTATTTT.

This rearrangement joins TRBV6-5 to TRBJ1-2, with 11 bases identical to TRBD1. Trimming removed 5 bases from V and 4 bases from J; junction bases left unmatched: 3. Per germline, CDR1 MNHEY and CDR2 SVGAGI. The CDR3 sequence is 14 residues long. In DNA, the CDR3 is TGTGCCAGCAGTGGGGGACAGGGGGGCTATGGCTACACCTTC. It translates to CASSGGQGGYGYTF.

In this sample, this clone turned up once. The gene calls are TRBV9 and TRBJ2-1; TRBD2 matches at 14 bases. Losses at the gene ends were 3 bases for V and 3 bases for J; bases not matched to a gene: 8. This CDR3 comprises 18 residues. Germline CDR1 is SGDLS and CDR2 is YYNGEE. Written as DNA, the CDR3 is TGTGCCAGCAGCGCCGGGACTAGCGGGAGCGTGCTCTACAATGAGCAGTTCTTC. Protein sequence: CASSAGTSGSVLYNEQFF.

The chain uses TRBV6-5 and TRBJ1-3, with 9 bases fitting TRBD1. This CDR3 is built from 14 residues. V dropped 10 bases and J dropped 6; count of bases not matched to a gene: 10. The germline V gene has CDR1 MNHEY and CDR2 SVGAGI. This chain's CDR3 is CATGTGSGENTIYF. Written as DNA, the CDR3 is TGTGCCACGGGGACAGGGTCGGGAGAAAACACCATATATTTT.

V usage is TRBV11-3 and J usage is TRBJ2-2; the D is unclear. Trimming took 3 bases from V and 6 from J, leaving 5 bases between them. This CDR3 has 12 amino acids. Germline CDR1 is SGHNT and CDR2 is YENEEA. The CDR3 sequence is CASSFVAGELFF. The CDR3 nucleotides read TGTGCCAGCAGCTTCGTCGCCGGGGAGCTGTTTTTT.